The 32 T cell receptor beta chains given below trace back to one sample, sequenced in a study of blood T cell repertoires in COVID-19 (dated by TCRdb to about 2020). Libraries were made using the immunoSEQ multiplex PCR assay. Imported from immuneACCESS, the table was reduced by TCRdb to in-frame sequences with V and J called. These copies leave out some clones; in studies compared against another copy, an unresolved V gene accounts for under half, and the cause of the remainder is not known. Counted in this sample were about 77,000 clones; roughly 80% of them appeared once. 4% to 5.5% of the sample goes to the ten largest clones. The sequenced sample consisted of peripheral blood. The source of these receptors is a woman in her 70s with acute or convalescent COVID-19.

The V call is TRBV18, the J call TRBJ1-4, with 7 bases lining up with TRBD1. From germline, CDR1 is KGHSH and CDR2 LQKENI. V was clipped by 3 bases and J by 8 bases; unmatched bases: 6. The length of the CDR3 is 14 residues. The CDR3 DNA sequence: TGTGCCAGCTCACCCGACAGGGTGGGAGAAAAACTGTTTTTT. Translation: CASSPDRVGEKLFF.

CDR3 DNA sequence: TGTGCCAGTTCTTTCGGGGGGGCTGGCACAGATACGCAGTATTTT. Its translation is CASSFGGAGTDTQYF. The chain combines TRBV25-1 with TRBJ2-3; the match to TRBD2 covers 8 bases. Germline CDR1 and CDR2: MGHDK and SYGVNS. The junction had 9 bases not matched to a gene; V was cut back by 9 bases and J by 1 base. The CDR3 totals 15 residues.

This clone was found once. The chain joins TRBV9 to TRBJ1-2; no clear D. The CDR3 is 15 amino acids. Trimming shortened V by 4 bases and J by 2 bases, and 15 bases separated the two germline ends. Germline lookup yields CDR1 SGDLS and CDR2 YYNGEE. The CDR3 loop reads CASSPQGSGNYGYTF. The CDR3 DNA sequence: TGTGCCAGCAGCCCCCAAGGGTCGGGGAACTATGGCTACACCTTC.

The chain has TRBV6-6 and TRBJ1-2, with TRBD1 as a possible D gene (6 bases). CDR3 length equals 17 residues. V was cut by 6 bases and J by 4 bases, with 24 bases left in between. Germline lookup yields CDR1 MNHNY and CDR2 SVGAGI (reference sequence). The DNA of the CDR3 is TGTGCCAGCAGCCGAATCCAGGGGTGGGGGAGTTTCTATGGCTACACCTTC. It encodes CASSRIQGWGSFYGYTF.

V usage is TRBV5-4 and J usage is TRBJ2-1, with 11 bases identical to TRBD2. CDR3 size: 20 residues. Germline CDR1 reads SGHNT; CDR2 reads YYREEE (reference sequence). Trimming at V came to 2 bases and at J to 0 bases, leaving 13 bases not matched to a gene. In nucleotides, the CDR3 is TGTGCCAGCAGCTTCCCGACTAGCGGGGAAACCGAATCCTCCTACAATGAGCAGTTCTTC. It codes for CASSFPTSGETESSYNEQFF.

This sequence joins TRBV19 and TRBJ1-1; 10 bases fit TRBD1. Germline CDR1 is LNHDA and CDR2 is SQIVND (reference sequence). With 3 bases clipped from V and 5 bases from J, the junction kept 9 bases outside the gene matches. The CDR3 covers 16 residues. The CDR3, as DNA: TGTGCCAGTAGTATTCGGGGGGGACAGGGGTTTACTGAAGCTTTCTTT. It is translated as CASSIRGGQGFTEAFF.

The chain uses TRBV3-1 (or the pseudogene TRBV3-2) and TRBJ1-1, with D perhaps matching TRBD1 (5 bases). V lost 4 bases and J 1 base, leaving 10 bases between the germline ends. CDR1 is LGHDT, CDR2 YNNKEL, per germline (reference sequence). The CDR3 sequence is 14 residues long. The CDR3 loop is CASSLTVGNTEAFF. The CDR3 nucleotides read TGTGCCAGCAGCCTGACAGTCGGGAACACTGAAGCTTTCTTT.

V usage is TRBV14 and J usage is TRBJ1-4, with a weak D call TRBD1 (6 bases). V was pared by 1 base and J by 7 bases, with 10 bases between. Germline loops: CDR1 SGHDN, CDR2 FVKESK. The CDR3 covers 14 residues. The CDR3 nucleotides read TGTGCCAGCAGCCAAGTGGGGGCGAGTGAAAAACTGTTTTTT. It translates to CASSQVGASEKLFF.

V gene TRBV3-1 (or the pseudogene TRBV3-2) combines with J gene TRBJ1-2; a possible D gene is TRBD1 (5 bases). V lost 4 bases and J 4 bases, leaving 7 bases between the germline ends. This CDR3 has 12 residues. Germline V CDR1 and CDR2: LGHDT, YNNKEL (reference sequence). CDR3 bases: TGTGCCAGCAGCCCGGACACCTATGGCTACACCTTC. Translated: CASSPDTYGYTF.

The chain recombines TRBV13 with TRBJ2-2, with 8 bases lining up with TRBD2. Germline loops: CDR1 PRHDT, CDR2 FYEKMQ (reference sequence). CDR3 length: 15 amino acids. Germline trimming cut 5 bases from V and 0 bases from J; bases unmatched to any gene: 2. This CDR3 reads CASSRAGANTGELFF. Written as DNA, the CDR3 is TGTGCCAGCAGCCGAGCGGGAGCGAACACCGGGGAGCTGTTTTTT.

In DNA form, the CDR3 reads TGTGCCAGCTCACCATTCAACAGGGGTAGCACTGAAGCTTTCTTT. Encoded protein: CASSPFNRGSTEAFF. This chain joins TRBV18 and TRBJ1-1, with TRBD1 matching over 7 bases. Germline lookup yields CDR1 KGHSH and CDR2 LQKENI. The CDR3 sequence is 15 residues long. Losses at the gene ends were 2 bases for V and 4 bases for J; bases not matched to a gene: 7.

The J gene is TRBJ1-1, the V gene TRBV6-6; 7 nucleotides line up with TRBD1. This CDR3 has 13 amino acids. After removal of 7 bases from V and 0 bases from J, the junction contained 2 bases not matched to a gene. CDR1 is MNHNY and CDR2 is SVGAGI in the germline V gene (reference sequence). The CDR3 loop reads CASIGQVNTEAFF. As DNA, the CDR3 is TGTGCCAGCATCGGACAGGTGAACACTGAAGCTTTCTTT.

The J gene is TRBJ1-4, the V gene TRBV7-9; D unresolved. The germline gives CDR1 SEHNR, CDR2 FQNEAQ (reference sequence). Trimming stripped 4 bases from V and 3 bases from J, with 9 bases between. The CDR3 runs 14 residues. The CDR3 DNA reads as TGTGCCAGCAGCTCCACCAGTCCTAATGAAAAACTGTTTTTT. Residues: CASSSTSPNEKLFF. The full variable domain, in which reference TRBV7-9 and TRBJ1-4 provide the parts outside the CDR3, is DTGVSQNPRHKITKRGQNVTFRCDPISEHNRLYWYRQTLGQGPEFLTYFQNEAQLEKSRLLSDRFSAERPKGSFSTLEIQRTEQGDSAMYLCASSSTSPNEKLFFGSGTQLSVL.

The chain employs TRBV9 and TRBJ1-2; a possible D gene is TRBD1 (5 bases). Germline-derived CDR1 and CDR2 are SGDLS and YYNGEE. This CDR3 is 17 amino acids long. V lost 0 bases and J 4 bases, leaving 19 bases between the germline ends. The DNA for the CDR3 is TGTGCCAGCAGCGTAGGCCCAGGGTCGCCGAACATCTATGGCTACACCTTC. Encoded protein: CASSVGPGSPNIYGYTF. Combining the CDR3 with reference TRBV9 and TRBJ1-2 gives the whole variable domain DSGVTQTPKHLITATGQRVTLRCSPRSGDLSVYWYQQSLDQGLQFLIQYYNGEERAKGNILERFSAQQFPDLHSELNLSSLELGDSALYFCASSVGPGSPNIYGYTFGSGTRLTVV.

There are a few counts of this clone. This chain uses TRBV19 with TRBJ1-2; D gene uncertain. V was clipped by 6 bases and J by 4 bases, with 15 bases between them. Germline CDR1 reads LNHDA; CDR2 reads SQIVND (reference sequence). The CDR3 spans 14 residues. CDR3 sequence reads: CASSTPWEGYGYTF. DNA for the CDR3: TGTGCCAGTAGCACACCGTGGGAGGGCTATGGCTACACCTTC.

This chain uses TRBV24-1 with TRBJ1-1; no clear D. The germline gives CDR1 KGHDR, CDR2 SFDVKD. CDR3 length: 13 amino acids. The germline V and J ends were trimmed by 7 bases and 6 bases, with 14 bases remaining between them. CDR3 sequence: CATSSSGISEAFF. CDR3 bases: TGTGCCACCAGCAGTAGCGGAATATCTGAAGCTTTCTTT.

The J gene is TRBJ2-7, the V gene TRBV4-3; 8 nucleotides align to TRBD2. V was clipped by 1 base and J by 4 bases; unmatched bases: 6. Germline CDR1 reads LGHNA; CDR2 reads YSLEER. This CDR3 spans 15 amino acids. The CDR3 here is CASSQGAGGPYEQYF. CDR3 in DNA: TGCGCCAGCAGCCAAGGGGCGGGGGGCCCGTACGAGCAGTACTTC.

In this sample, this clone turned up a few times. The DNA of the CDR3 is TGCGCCAGCAGCTTGGGGACAGCTAACTATGGCTACACCTTC. Amino acid sequence: CASSLGTANYGYTF. The chain couples TRBV5-1 to TRBJ1-2, with TRBD1 as a possible D gene (6 bases). This CDR3 comprises 14 residues. The germline CDR1 and CDR2 sequences are SGHRS and YFSETQ. Trimming removed 0 bases from V and 0 bases from J, with 6 bases in between.

The chain is built from TRBV7-6 and TRBJ2-5; the D is unclear. From germline, CDR1 is SGHVS and CDR2 FNYEAQ. V lost 1 base and J 1 base, leaving 13 bases between the germline ends. CDR3 length equals 16 residues. CDR3: CASSLGSMGFQETQYF. CDR3 DNA sequence: TGTGCCAGCAGCTTAGGATCTATGGGCTTCCAAGAGACCCAGTACTTC.

This clone has a handful of counts. The V gene is TRBV20-1, the J gene TRBJ2-7, with D possibly TRBD1 on 6 matching bases. Germline CDR1 is DFQATT and CDR2 is SNEGSKA (reference sequence). The CDR3 spans 13 residues. V gave up 4 bases and J gave up 2 bases, with 12 bases separating them. Here the CDR3 DNA reads TGCAGTGCTACTGACAGGATACCCTACGAGCAGTACTTC. Residues: CSATDRIPYEQYF.

This clone was observed once. The gene calls are TRBV9 and TRBJ2-1; TRBD2 aligns across 8 bases. V was pared by 0 bases and J by 6 bases, with 5 bases of the junction left unmatched. This CDR3 is 15 amino acids long. CDR1 SGDLS and CDR2 YYNGEE come from the germline V gene. The CDR3 sequence is CASSVAGGFGNEQFF. CDR3 nucleotide sequence: TGTGCCAGCAGCGTAGCGGGGGGGTTTGGCAATGAGCAGTTCTTC.

This chain links TRBV19 with TRBJ2-6; 10 bases agree with TRBD1. CDR1 and CDR2 from the germline V gene are LNHDA and SQIVND (reference sequence). The J segment lost 4 bases and the V segment lost 3 bases, leaving 9 bases of the junction unmatched. CDR3 length equals 18 residues. The CDR3 spells CASSISGTGVHGANVLTF. As DNA, the CDR3 is TGTGCCAGTAGTATCTCTGGGACAGGGGTCCACGGGGCCAACGTCCTGACTTTC.

The CDR3: CASSLDRGHRNTEAFF. The CDR3, as DNA: TGTGCCAGCAGCTTAGATCGAGGACACCGGAACACTGAAGCTTTCTTT. The V call is TRBV11-2, the J call TRBJ1-1, with a weak D call TRBD1 (5 bases). The CDR3 consists of 16 residues. Germline V gives CDR1 SGHAT, CDR2 FQNNGV. Trimming removed 0 bases from V and 1 base from J, with 12 bases in between.

The chain employs TRBV5-6 and TRBJ2-5, with 8 bases lining up with TRBD2. The V gene's germline CDR1 is SGHDT and CDR2 YYEEEE. The CDR3 length is 16 residues. Losses at the gene ends were 1 base for V and 0 bases for J; bases not matched to a gene: 5. CDR3 nucleotides: TGTGCCAGCAGCTTGACTAGCGGCAACTACCAAGAGACCCAGTACTTC. As protein: CASSLTSGNYQETQYF.

This rearrangement joins TRBV7-2 to TRBJ1-4; 7 nucleotides match TRBD1. With V trimmed by 4 bases and J by 4 bases, 9 bases remained unmatched. The length of the CDR3 is 16 residues. Germline CDR1 reads SGHTA; CDR2 reads FQGNSA. CDR3 residues: CASSSRQGGSNEKLFF. CDR3 bases: TGTGCCAGCAGCTCTAGACAGGGCGGCAGTAATGAAAAACTGTTTTTT.

The chain carries TRBV7-9 and TRBJ1-3; TRBD1 is a possible D gene (5 bases). The CDR3 contains 14 residues. Deletions cut 2 bases from V and 1 base from J, with 6 bases between. CDR1 and CDR2 from the germline V gene are SEHNR and FQNEAQ (reference sequence). In DNA form, the CDR3 reads TGTGCCAGCAGCTTAAGGGGTTCTGGAAACACCATATATTTT. Its translation: CASSLRGSGNTIYF.

This clone was observed once. The chain combines TRBV3-1 (or the pseudogene TRBV3-2) with TRBJ1-2, with D possibly matching TRBD1 (6 bases). The CDR3 length is 12 residues. In germline, CDR1 is LGHDT, CDR2 YNNKEL (reference sequence). The V gene lost 11 bases and the J gene lost 8 bases, with 18 bases spanning the gap. The CDR3 loop reads CAATRGAGGYTF. In DNA, the CDR3 is TGTGCCGCCACCCGGGGGGCAGGAGGCTACACCTTC.

The rearrangement links TRBV3-1 (or the pseudogene TRBV3-2) to TRBJ2-7; TRBD2 matches 9 bases. In germline, CDR1 is LGHDT, CDR2 YNNKEL (reference sequence). The CDR3 loop spans 15 amino acids. V shed 0 bases, J shed 3 bases, and the junction held 3 bases outside the gene matches. The CDR3 region has the DNA TGTGCCAGCAGCCAAGACAGGCGGGGGGGCTACGAGCAGTACTTC. It encodes CASSQDRRGGYEQYF.

This clone was seen more than once but under ten times. The chain employs TRBV6-5 and TRBJ1-6; D remains ambiguous. The germline CDR1 and CDR2 sequences are MNHEY and SVGAGI. This CDR3 spans 14 amino acids. V lost 6 bases, J lost 7 bases, and 13 bases lay in between. The CDR3 protein is CASRAPSENSPLHF. Written as DNA, the CDR3 is TGTGCCAGCAGGGCCCCCTCAGAAAATTCACCCCTCCACTTT.

The chain recombines TRBV4-3 with TRBJ2-5; TRBD1 might be the D (6 bases). V was pared by 4 bases and J by 5 bases, with 20 bases between. CDR1 is LGHNA, CDR2 YSLEER, per germline. The CDR3 consists of 16 residues. The CDR3 coding sequence is TGCGCCAGCAGCCCTAACCTGAACAACAGGGTGGAGACCCAGTACTTC. This codes for CASSPNLNNRVETQYF.

The chain joins TRBV27 to TRBJ2-5; possible D gene TRBD1, 6 bases. CDR1 and CDR2 from the germline V gene are MNHEY and SMNVEV (reference sequence). This CDR3 comprises 11 residues. Trimming cost V 8 bases and J 4 bases, with 8 bases left between them. DNA for the CDR3: TGTGCCAGCTCCAGGGGAGAGACCCAGTACTTC. This encodes CASSRGETQYF.

The table lists this clone with a few counts. This chain connects TRBV19 to TRBJ2-1, with 9 bases matching TRBD2. This CDR3 region has 15 residues. Germline CDR1 reads LNHDA; CDR2 reads SQIVND (reference sequence). The ends lost 6 bases at V and 4 bases at J; junction bases unmatched: 7. Here the CDR3 reads CASRASGILYNEQFF. In nucleotides, the CDR3 is TGTGCCAGTAGGGCTAGCGGGATTCTATACAATGAGCAGTTCTTC.